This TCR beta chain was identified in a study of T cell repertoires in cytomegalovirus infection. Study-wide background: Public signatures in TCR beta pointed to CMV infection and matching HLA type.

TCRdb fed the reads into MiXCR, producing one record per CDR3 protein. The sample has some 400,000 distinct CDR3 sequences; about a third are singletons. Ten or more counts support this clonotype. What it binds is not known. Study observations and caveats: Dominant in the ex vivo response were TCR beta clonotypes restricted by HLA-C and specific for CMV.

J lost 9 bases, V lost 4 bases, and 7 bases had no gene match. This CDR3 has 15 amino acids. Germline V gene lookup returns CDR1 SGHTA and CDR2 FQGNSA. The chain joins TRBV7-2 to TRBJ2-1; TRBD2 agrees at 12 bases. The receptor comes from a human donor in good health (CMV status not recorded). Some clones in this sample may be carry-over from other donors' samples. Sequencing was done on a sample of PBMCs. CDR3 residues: CASSSGLAGRIEQFF. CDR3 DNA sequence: TGTGCCAGCAGCTCCGGACTAGCGGGGAGGATTGAGCAGTTCTTC.